What follows are 30 T cell receptor beta chains derived from one specimen sequenced in a study of cytomegalovirus exposure and HLA in healthy donors. Primers included in the PCR were 60 Vbeta and 13 Jbeta primers. Clones were sequenced by immunoSEQ multiplex PCR, and TCRdb holds only the in-frame ones, with some missing. The top ten hold around 5.4% of the sample, which has 150,000 to 200,000 clones, roughly 75% seen once. Sequences were obtained from PBMCs. Receptors were obtained from a man in his forties in good health and CMV-seronegative.

The chain carries TRBV11-2 and TRBJ1-1, with D possibly matching TRBD1 (5 bases). The germline CDR1 and CDR2 sequences are SGHAT and FQNNGV. Trimming pared 7 bases from V and 11 bases from J, leaving 17 bases between. This CDR3 comprises 12 residues. The DNA for the CDR3 is TGTGCCAGCACCACGGGGGGAGGGAGGGCTTTCTTT. This sequence encodes CASTTGGGRAFF. Full variable domain (missing parts from reference TRBV11-2 and TRBJ1-1): EAGVAQSPRYKIIEKRQSVAFWCNPISGHATLYWYQQILGQGPKLLIQFQNNGVVDDSQLPKDRFSAERLKGVDSTLKIQPAKLEDSAVYLCASTTGGGRAFFGQGTRLTVV.

The chain has TRBV29-1 and TRBJ2-7, with TRBD2 as a possible D gene (5 bases). The CDR3 consists of 11 residues. Germline CDR1 reads SQVTM; CDR2 reads ANQGSEA. Trimming stripped 4 bases from V and 6 bases from J, with 10 bases between. The CDR3 loop reads CSVGGRSEQYF. The CDR3 coding sequence is TGCAGCGTTGGAGGGCGGAGCGAGCAGTACTTC.

In its sample, this clone was seen a few times. The rearrangement joins TRBV28 to TRBJ1-4; D might be TRBD1 (5 bases). Trimming removed 1 base from V and 4 bases from J, with 7 bases in between. Germline assignment: CDR1 MDHEN and CDR2 SYDVKM. The CDR3 has 14 residues. As DNA, the CDR3 is TGTGCCAGCAGTTTATCAGGGCTTAATGAAAAACTGTTTTTT. It translates to CASSLSGLNEKLFF.

A single count supports this clone. J is TRBJ2-7 and V is TRBV10-3, with no clear D. The CDR3 has 12 residues. The germline V gene encodes CDR1 ENHRY and CDR2 SYGVKD. Trimming took off 4 bases at V and 0 bases at J, with 4 bases between the two ends. For the CDR3, the DNA is TGTGCCATCAGTGCGGTCTCCTACGAGCAGTACTTC. Protein: CAISAVSYEQYF.

V gene TRBV7-3 combines with J gene TRBJ1-2, with TRBD1 matching 11 bases. Losses at the gene ends were 4 bases for V and 4 bases for J; bases not matched to a gene: 8. CDR3 length: 16 amino acids. CDR1 SGHTA and CDR2 FQGTGA come from the germline V gene. This CDR3 reads CASSSGQGAHIYGYTF. CDR3 DNA sequence: TGTGCCAGCAGCTCCGGACAGGGGGCGCATATCTATGGCTACACCTTC.

In its sample, this clone was seen a few times. V is TRBV2 and J is TRBJ1-5; TRBD1 might be the D (5 bases). Germline V gene data show CDR1 as SNHLY and CDR2 as FYNNEI. The CDR3 loop spans 16 amino acids. The ends were cut back, 4 bases at V and 0 bases at J, with 13 bases in the middle. The CDR3 DNA is TGTGCCAGCAGTGCTCGGACACCTTATAGCAATCAGCCCCAGCATTTT. Translation: CASSARTPYSNQPQHF.

The table lists this clone with a count of one. The V call is TRBV10-3, the J call TRBJ1-2; D is perhaps TRBD1 (5 bases). With 5 bases removed from V and 4 bases from J, the gap between germline ends came to 14 bases. The CDR3 sequence is 14 residues long. The germline V gene has CDR1 ENHRY and CDR2 SYGVKD. CDR3 loop: CAISPREFVYGYTF. CDR3 DNA: TGTGCCATCAGTCCCAGGGAATTTGTCTATGGCTACACCTTC.

The CDR3: CASSLGQGTGVGELFF. CDR3 DNA sequence: TGCGCCAGCAGCTTGGGACAGGGGACCGGGGTCGGGGAGCTGTTTTTT. J is TRBJ2-2 and V is TRBV5-1, with TRBD1 matching 8 bases. The CDR3 runs to 16 residues. Germline CDR1 SGHRS, CDR2 YFSETQ. J lost 7 bases, V lost 0 bases, and 8 bases had no gene match.

The rearrangement joins TRBV30 to TRBJ2-4, with TRBD2 matching over 12 bases. Trimming cost V 2 bases and J 0 bases; bases outside gene matches: 8. CDR1 and CDR2 (germline): GTSNPN, SVGIG (reference sequence). The length of the CDR3 is 18 residues. The CDR3 sequence: CAWSLPRTSGIAKNIQYF. DNA of the CDR3: TGTGCCTGGAGTCTGCCGCGGACTAGCGGGATAGCCAAAAACATTCAGTACTTC.

This chain joins TRBV2 and TRBJ1-4, with 7 bases matching TRBD1. Unmatched junction bases numbered 10, after V lost 7 bases and J lost 8 bases. Germline-derived CDR1 and CDR2 are SNHLY and FYNNEI. This CDR3 region has 14 residues. The CDR3 is CASMGEQGREKLFF. CDR3 sequence (DNA): TGTGCCAGCATGGGAGAACAGGGGAGAGAAAAACTGTTTTTT. The full variable domain, with the rest looked up from reference TRBV2 and TRBJ1-4, is EPEVTQTPSHQVTQMGQEVILRCVPISNHLYFYWYRQILGQKVEFLVSFYNNEISEKSEIFDDQFSVERPDGSNFTLKIRSTKLEDSAMYFCASMGEQGREKLFFGSGTQLSVL.

J is TRBJ2-3 and V is TRBV4-3, with D uncertain. CDR1 and CDR2 from the germline V gene are LGHNA and YSLEER. The CDR3 totals 15 residues. V was pared by 2 bases and J by 6 bases, with 15 bases between. CDR3 amino acids: CASSQNWVEADTQYF. CDR3 sequence (DNA): TGCGCCAGCAGCCAAAACTGGGTTGAAGCGGATACGCAGTATTTT.

The V and J genes are TRBV7-3 and TRBJ1-2, with a weak D call TRBD1 (5 bases). The germline V gene encodes CDR1 SGHTA and CDR2 FQGTGA. The CDR3 has 15 amino acids. V lost 7 bases and J lost 4, with 19 bases in between. The CDR3 loop reads CASIYSGGGAYGYTF. The CDR3, as DNA: TGTGCCAGCATCTACTCGGGGGGAGGGGCCTATGGCTACACCTTC.

The chain is built from TRBV7-8 and TRBJ2-7; 8 bases are a match to TRBD1. Germline CDR1 and CDR2: SGHVS and FQNEAQ. The CDR3 extends over 12 amino acids. The J segment lost 6 bases and the V segment lost 5 bases, leaving 3 bases of the junction unmatched. The CDR3 sequence is CASSMTGAEQYF. Here the CDR3 DNA reads TGTGCCAGCAGCATGACAGGGGCCGAGCAGTACTTC.

V usage is TRBV27 and J usage is TRBJ1-1, with no clear D. The germline CDR1 and CDR2 sequences are MNHEY and SMNVEV (reference sequence). This CDR3 has 13 residues. Trimming cost V 3 bases and J 1 base, with 6 bases left between them. CDR3 coding DNA: TGTGCCAGCAGTTTCCGACAGAACACTGAAGCTTTCTTT. This sequence encodes CASSFRQNTEAFF.

On this clone itself: Additional DNA sequences in this sample encode the identical CDR3. The chain is built from TRBV11-2 and TRBJ2-1; 8 positions match TRBD2. The germline V gene encodes CDR1 SGHAT and CDR2 FQNNGV. The CDR3 length is 15 residues. The V segment lost 3 bases and the J segment 0 bases; nucleotides outside the gene matches: 1. The CDR3 reads CASSLSGSSYNEQFF. The CDR3 DNA reads as TGTGCCAGCAGCTTGAGCGGGAGCTCCTACAATGAGCAGTTCTTC.

The V call is TRBV2, the J call TRBJ2-3, with 10 bases lining up with TRBD2. V trimming: 4 bases; J trimming: 0 bases; junction bases outside the gene matches: 4. Germline V lookup: CDR1 SNHLY, CDR2 FYNNEI. CDR3 length: 16 amino acids. The DNA for the CDR3 is TGTGCCAGCAGTGCAGAAGCGGGGGGGAGCACAGATACGCAGTATTTT. It is translated as CASSAEAGGSTDTQYF.

This chain connects TRBV10-1 to TRBJ2-1, with 11 bases identical to TRBD1. The germline V gene has CDR1 WNHNN and CDR2 SYGVQD (reference sequence). The CDR3 contains 12 residues. V lost 2 bases to trimming and J lost 12 bases; unmatched junction nucleotides: 0. CDR3 loop: CASSEGTGGQFF. The CDR3 bases are TGCGCCAGCAGTGAGGGGACAGGGGGGCAGTTCTTC.

The chain recombines TRBV7-2 with TRBJ2-5, with 12 bases fitting TRBD1. The V gene end was trimmed by 5 bases and the J gene end by 4 bases; junction bases not matched to a gene: 8. CDR3 length: 16 residues. Germline CDR1 SGHTA, CDR2 FQGNSA. CDR3 residues: CASSPHRDRGRETQYF. For the CDR3, the DNA is TGTGCCAGCAGCCCCCACCGGGACAGGGGGCGAGAGACCCAGTACTTC.

Only a few counts were recorded for this clone. This chain joins TRBV5-8 and TRBJ2-3; 10 nucleotides align to TRBD2. The CDR3 has 18 amino acids. CDR1 SGHTS and CDR2 YDEGEE come from the germline V gene. Trimming removed 1 base from V and 2 bases from J; junction bases left unmatched: 10. CDR3 DNA: TGTGCCAGCAGCTTGTGGTCTAGCGGGAGACATGTCACAGATACGCAGTATTTT. Translation: CASSLWSSGRHVTDTQYF.

The rearrangement joins TRBV2 to TRBJ2-3, with 11 bases that match TRBD1. This CDR3 is 16 amino acids long. Germline-derived CDR1 and CDR2 are SNHLY and FYNNEI. Trimming removed 6 bases from V and 1 base from J; junction bases left unmatched: 6. CDR3 sequence (DNA): TGTGCCAGCAGAACCCGGACAGGGGGCCGCACAGATACGCAGTATTTT. Translation: CASRTRTGGRTDTQYF.

This clone has a single count. The V call is TRBV5-6, the J call TRBJ1-5; the match to TRBD1 covers 10 bases. Germline assignment: CDR1 SGHDT and CDR2 YYEEEE. Unmatched junction bases numbered 14, after V lost 5 bases and J lost 0 bases. The CDR3 runs to 19 residues. The CDR3 is CASSIKFGTGELSNQPQHF. CDR3 nucleotides: TGTGCCAGCAGTATTAAATTCGGGACAGGGGAGCTTAGCAATCAGCCCCAGCATTTT.

This clone was recorded once. The chain carries TRBV5-1 and TRBJ2-7; possibly TRBD1 for D (5 bases). The CDR3 contains 14 residues. Germline CDR1 is SGHRS and CDR2 is YFSETQ. Trimming took off 4 bases at V and 1 base at J, with 12 bases between the two ends. DNA of the CDR3: TGCGCCAGCAGCGCCTCGACAGTGTCCTACGAGCAGTACTTC. It encodes CASSASTVSYEQYF.

The V gene is TRBV29-1, the J gene TRBJ2-3, with 10 bases identical to TRBD2. From germline, CDR1 is SQVTM and CDR2 ANQGSEA. This CDR3 is 14 amino acids long. Trimming at V came to 4 bases and at J to 6 bases, leaving 7 bases not matched to a gene. CDR3 bases: TGCAGCGTTGCGGCTAGCGGGAGATCCGATACGCAGTATTTT. Its translation: CSVAASGRSDTQYF.

This rearrangement joins TRBV5-1 to TRBJ1-1; TRBD1 is a possible D gene (5 bases). Germline V gives CDR1 SGHRS, CDR2 YFSETQ. The length of the CDR3 is 13 residues. Trimming shortened V by 0 bases and J by 10 bases, and 13 bases separated the two germline ends. CDR3 loop: CASSLGLRQGAFF. The CDR3 coding sequence is TGCGCCAGCAGCTTGGGTCTGCGTCAGGGAGCTTTCTTT.

The V gene is TRBV7-8, the J gene TRBJ2-6; D remains ambiguous. Germline CDR1 SGHVS, CDR2 FQNEAQ. Trimming removed 3 bases at V and 4 bases at J, with 10 bases between. The CDR3 consists of 15 residues. CDR3: CASSFDKPGANVLTF. The CDR3 nucleotides read TGTGCCAGCAGCTTTGACAAACCCGGGGCCAACGTCCTGACTTTC.

The chain joins TRBV5-1 to TRBJ2-3, with 15 bases fitting TRBD2. The V and J ends lost 3 bases and 5 bases, in that order; junction bases with no gene match: 10. Germline CDR1 reads SGHRS; CDR2 reads YFSETQ. The CDR3 loop spans 18 amino acids. The CDR3 here is CASSWTGLAGGRVDTQYF. Written as DNA, the CDR3 is TGCGCCAGCAGCTGGACGGGACTAGCGGGGGGCAGGGTAGATACGCAGTATTTT.

This sequence joins TRBV7-3 and TRBJ2-1; 9 bases agree with TRBD2. J lost 5 bases, V lost 2 bases, and 7 bases had no gene match. The CDR3 is 16 residues long. Germline V gene data show CDR1 as SGHTA and CDR2 as FQGTGA. CDR3 in DNA: TGTGCCAGCAGCTTACAAATGGCGGGAGGGAACAATGAGCAGTTCTTC. This sequence encodes CASSLQMAGGNNEQFF.

This clone was detected only a few times. The genes are TRBV5-1 and TRBJ2-5, with a possible D match to TRBD1 (6 bases). This CDR3 has 15 residues. The V end lost 4 bases, the J end lost 2 bases, and 15 bases lay between the germline ends. Germline loops: CDR1 SGHRS, CDR2 YFSETQ. The CDR3 protein is CASSLSGTPQETQYF. In nucleotides, the CDR3 is TGCGCCAGCAGCCTCTCCGGGACACCACAAGAGACCCAGTACTTC.

The chain joins TRBV4-1 to TRBJ2-2; 12 nucleotides match TRBD2. Unmatched junction bases numbered 2, after V lost 4 bases and J lost 5 bases. CDR1 and CDR2 (germline): MGHRA, YSYEKL. The CDR3 consists of 15 residues. The CDR3, as DNA: TGCGCCAGCAGCCTCGGGACTAGCGGGACCGGGGAGCTGTTTTTT. Residues: CASSLGTSGTGELFF.

The V and J genes are TRBV14 and TRBJ2-1, with TRBD2 matching over 8 bases. The CDR3 covers 16 residues. J gave up 6 bases and V 0 bases, and 7 bases lay outside the gene matches. Germline V gene sequence: CDR1 SGHDN, CDR2 FVKESK. CDR3 DNA sequence: TGTGCCAGCAGCCAAGATCAGACGGGAGGGCGCAATGAGCAGTTCTTC. Residues: CASSQDQTGGRNEQFF.